This T cell receptor (beta chain) was recovered during a study of blood T cell repertoires in COVID-19. About the study: COVID-19 samples, acute and convalescent, were from the United States, Italy and Spain.

Participants were aged about 18 to 90 years, lived in about two dozen US areas, and enrolled virtually. In the original workflow: By means of reference gene primer amplification, nucleated cell counts were estimated. Assay: immunoSEQ multiplex PCR; the TCRdb copy retains only in-frame clones and omits some. That table furnishes V, J and clone size, whereas the DNA furnished D and trimming. The sample shows about 210,000 clones, 80% of them seen only once. Germline V gene data show CDR1 as SQVTM and CDR2 as ANQGSEA. The CDR3 has 14 residues. Trimming left V 4 bases short and J 0 bases short, with 12 bases between.

Sequenced material: PBMCs or T cells enriched from blood (not recorded which). This sequence was found in a man aged 30 to 39 with acute COVID-19. The chain links TRBV29-1 to TRBJ1-1, with D possibly being TRBD1 (5 bases). As DNA, the CDR3 is TGCAGCGTTGGGGCGGGGGTAATGAACACTGAAGCTTTCTTT. This encodes CSVGAGVMNTEAFF. Full variable domain (missing parts from reference TRBV29-1 and TRBJ1-1): SAVISQKPSRDICQRGTSLTIQCQVDSQVTMMFWYRQQPGQSLTLIATANQGSEATYESGFVIDKFPISRPNLTFSTLTVSNMSPEDSSIYLCSVGAGVMNTEAFFGQGTRLTVV.